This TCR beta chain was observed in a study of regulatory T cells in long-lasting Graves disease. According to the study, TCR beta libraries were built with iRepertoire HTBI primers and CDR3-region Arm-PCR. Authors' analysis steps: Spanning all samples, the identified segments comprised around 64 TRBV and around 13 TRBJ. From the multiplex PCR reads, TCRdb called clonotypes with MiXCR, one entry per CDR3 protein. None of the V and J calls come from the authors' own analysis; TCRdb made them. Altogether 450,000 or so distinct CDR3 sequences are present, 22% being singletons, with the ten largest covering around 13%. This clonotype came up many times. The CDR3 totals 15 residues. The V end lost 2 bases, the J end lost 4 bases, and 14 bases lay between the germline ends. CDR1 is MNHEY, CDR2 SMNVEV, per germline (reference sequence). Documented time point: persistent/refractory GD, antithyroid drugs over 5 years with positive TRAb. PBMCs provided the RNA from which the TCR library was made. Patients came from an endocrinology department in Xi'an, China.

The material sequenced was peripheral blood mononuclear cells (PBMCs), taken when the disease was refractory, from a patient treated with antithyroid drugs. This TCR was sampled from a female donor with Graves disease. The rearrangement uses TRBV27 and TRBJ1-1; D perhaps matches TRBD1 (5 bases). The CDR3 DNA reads TGTGCCAGCAGTTTAGGTCCCAACGGGGGCACTGAAGCTTTCTTT. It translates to CASSLGPNGGTEAFF.